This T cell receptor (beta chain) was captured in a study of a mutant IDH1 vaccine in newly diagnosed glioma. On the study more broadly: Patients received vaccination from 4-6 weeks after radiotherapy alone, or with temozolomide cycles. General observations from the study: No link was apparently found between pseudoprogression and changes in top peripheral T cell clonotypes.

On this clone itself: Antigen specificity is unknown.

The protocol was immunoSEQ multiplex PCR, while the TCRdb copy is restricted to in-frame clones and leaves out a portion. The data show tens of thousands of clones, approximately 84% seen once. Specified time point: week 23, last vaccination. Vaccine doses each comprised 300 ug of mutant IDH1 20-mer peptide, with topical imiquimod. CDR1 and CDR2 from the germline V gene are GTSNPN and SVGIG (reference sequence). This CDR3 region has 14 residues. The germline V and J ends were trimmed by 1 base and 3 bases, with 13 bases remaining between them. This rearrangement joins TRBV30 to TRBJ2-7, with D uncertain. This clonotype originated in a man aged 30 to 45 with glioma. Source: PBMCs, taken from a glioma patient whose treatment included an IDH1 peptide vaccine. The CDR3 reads CAWSANVGNYEQYF. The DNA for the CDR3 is TGTGCCTGGAGTGCGAATGTAGGAAACTACGAGCAGTACTTC.